This T cell receptor (beta chain) was obtained from a study of blood T cells in healthy people across ages. The study, taken as a whole, reports: A strong correlation was seen between TCR beta diversity and naive T cell percentage.

This CDR3 is 13 amino acids long. CDR1 and CDR2 from the germline V gene are DFQATT and SNEGSKA (reference sequence). V trimming: 5 bases; J trimming: 7 bases; junction bases outside the gene matches: 9. Remarks on this clonotype: Its antigen is as yet unknown.

Each sample yielded at least 6 million isolated PBMCs. A second about 6 to 11 cycle PCR used barcoded and J-beta primers. The template-switch adaptor was a 5' adaptor with 12 random nucleotides. It tagged each cDNA molecule. From the 5' RACE reads, TCRdb called clonotypes with MiXCR, one entry per CDR3 protein. The sample yields 450,000 to 700,000 distinct CDR3 sequences, 27% seen once. The clonotype originates from a woman between 65 and 79 years old in good health. The chain uses TRBV20-1 and TRBJ1-2; TRBD1 agrees at 8 bases. The sequencing sample was made of blood. The CDR3 reads CSAHMSGTGGYTF. The CDR3, as DNA: TGCAGTGCTCACATGTCAGGGACAGGTGGCTACACCTTC.